This T cell receptor beta chain was retrieved from a study of PD-1 blockade in classical Hodgkin lymphoma. Exposure to brentuximab vedotin varied, and each patient had relapsed following autologous stem cell transplantation. Study results and limitations: Reported baseline diversity: healthy donors highest, relapsed/refractory patients lowest. The study found that TCR diversity rose significantly by C4D1 in CD4+ but not CD8+ cells.

The table lists this clone with a few counts. Antigen specificity is unknown. The J segment lost 6 bases and the V segment lost 5 bases, leaving 5 bases of the junction unmatched. CDR3 length equals 14 residues. Germline loops: CDR1 SNHLY, CDR2 FYNNEI. Clones were read by immunoSEQ multiplex PCR, and TCRdb kept only the in-frame ones, dropping some. The sample has some 96,000 clones; roughly 88% are singletons. This TCR derives from a human donor with classical Hodgkin lymphoma. The sample in question was peripheral blood mononuclear cells (PBMCs), obtained at baseline. The rearrangement links TRBV2 to TRBJ2-2; 8 positions match TRBD1. DNA for the CDR3: TGTGCCAGCAGTTTTAAACAGGGGGCCGGGGAGCTGTTTTTT. Translated: CASSFKQGAGELFF.